The T cell receptor beta chain described here comes from a study of blood T cell repertoires in COVID-19. The wider study: The analysed material was cDNA or gDNA that came from T cells, B-cell-depleted T cells, or PBMCs.

In the original processing: Estimation of nucleated cell counts relied on the amplification of reference gene primers. Using immunoSEQ multiplex PCR, the repertoire was profiled, and TCRdb retains in-frame clones only, with some absent. That table gives V, J and clone size, and the DNA gave D and trimming. Here the sample spans some 530,000 clones, 88% being singletons. CDR3 length: 15 amino acids. With 4 bases clipped from V and 9 bases from J, the junction kept 13 bases outside the gene matches. CDR1 and CDR2 (germline): SGDLS, YYNGEE. Participants were aged about 18 to 90 years from 20 to 30 US areas.

Sequenced material: PBMCs or T cells enriched from blood (not recorded which). The TCR was taken from a woman aged 60 to 75 who had recovered from COVID-19. V is TRBV9 and J is TRBJ2-1; 7 bases line up with TRBD2. The CDR3 is CASSYSGEAGGEQFF. CDR3 DNA sequence: TGTGCCAGCAGCTACAGCGGGGAGGCAGGTGGTGAGCAGTTCTTC.